This T cell receptor (beta chain) was sequenced during a study of CD8 T cells in Susac syndrome. On the study more broadly: When blood was drawn, patients with Susac syndrome were on intravenous immunoglobulin alone, on corticosteroids, or therapy-naive. Study-level points and caveats: Clonal expansion did not appear in Susac syndrome CD4+ T cell repertoires.

RNA in amounts of about 0.45 to 1 ug was reverse transcribed with random hexamers. TCRdb re-derived calls from the immunoSEQ multiplex PCR reads in MiXCR, one entry per CDR3 protein. The table lists roughly 250,000 distinct CDR3 sequences, almost 97% of them singletons. Points on this clonotype: What it recognizes is unknown.

Negative magnetic isolation gave CD8+ and CD4+ cells; FACS enriched CD8+ TEMRA. This CDR3 has 15 residues. In germline, CDR1 is SGHTA, CDR2 FQGNSA. V dropped 2 bases and J dropped 0 bases, with 9 bases sitting between them. This chain joins TRBV7-2 and TRBJ2-3; D call uncertain. Sequenced sample: CD4+ T cells from PBMCs. This TCR was recovered from a human donor with Susac syndrome. CDR3 residues: CASSLSRGSTDTQYF. The CDR3 coding sequence is TGTGCCAGCAGCTTATCCCGTGGAAGCACAGATACGCAGTATTTT.